This entry is about one T cell receptor (beta chain). This receptor's antigen is unknown. Base qualities were left out, and no much larger clone turns up one base away. These data are taken from a study of blood T cells in healthy people across ages (dated by TCRdb to the mid-2010s). Regarding the research as a whole: Template switching captured roughly one uniquely barcoded TCR beta cDNA molecule per two T cells in model experiments. Using deep sequencing normalized with unique cDNA molecular identifiers, the study measured how TCR beta repertoire diversity changes with age. Four age groups were formed from the donors: young (average approximately 16 years), middle-aged (approximately 41), aged (62) and long-lived (more than 75). To avoid experimental bias, donors of different ages were randomly spread across the sequencing lanes. The study analyzed two additional independent replicas of 1 million unique cDNA reads from the same blood draw for two donors, one aged 18 to 29 and one aged 80 or older.

The germline V gene yields SGHTA for CDR1 and FQGNSA for CDR2. V is cut by 1 base and J by 4 bases, and the space between the germline ends is 14 bases. Including the terminal cysteine and phenylalanine, the CDR3 comprises 16 residues. Solely the CDR3 DNA is kept, with 48 bases framed from the first base. Systemically healthy Caucasian individuals from Russia, 39 in total and aged about 6 to 100 years, were included as donors. Roughly 10 milliliters of peripheral blood were drawn from each donor into EDTA-treated Vacutainer tubes. Ficoll-Paque density-gradient centrifugation was used to isolate PBMCs, with at least 6.5 million per sample. Total RNA, at least 5 micrograms per sample, was extracted from PBMCs with Trizol reagent. For every donor, flow cytometry on a PBMC aliquot measured the percentage of naive CD45RAhigh/CD27high T cells. The paper as a whole reports these results and caveats: There was a strong correlation between observed TCR beta diversity and the percentage of naive T cells measured by flow cytometry. Estimates of total diversity based on one million sequenced T cells were regarded as lower bounds and as underestimates. Compared with the aged group, the long-lived group had more naive CD4+ T cells, fewer expanded clones and increased TCR diversity, a pattern suggesting age selection. Observed TCR beta diversity per million T cells fell roughly linearly with age, and a significant reduction was already apparent by age roughly 41. The CMV infection status of donors was not known, potentially confounding age-related changes in expanded clonotypes. Since profiling was done on bulk unsorted PBMCs, naive and antigen-experienced compartments could not be conclusively compared.

The library was prepared using 5' RACE. The listed sequencing device is Illumina HiSeq 2500. A second PCR of roughly 7 to 11 cycles was performed with a sample-barcoded 5' primer and a J-beta primer mix. A template-switch 5' adaptor carrying 12 random nucleotides introduced a unique molecular identifier onto each TCR beta cDNA molecule. Each sample yielded at least 3 million CDR3-containing paired-end reads. All of the RNA was converted into first-strand cDNA using the Mint cDNA synthesis kit, with a TRBC-specific oligonucleotide serving as the primer. All cDNA was treated with uracil-DNA glycosylase and then went through a first 18-cycle PCR with the universal primers M1SS and BC2_uni_R. The study's processing was this. For normalization, 1 million high-quality reads, each with a distinct molecular identifier, were randomly selected from each sample. Reads sharing molecular identifiers were discarded rather than binned into consensus sequences. MiTCR, with a Q25 quality threshold and the strictest error-elimination algorithm, was used for CDR3 identification, clonotype clustering and error correction. Lower-bound total TCR beta diversity was estimated with a nonparametric unseen species model using Euler transformation. The public reads were reprocessed in TCRdb via fastp at Q25 and MiXCR, keeping in-frame beta chains. Each CDR3 protein appears once, grouped with its most common genes and DNA. In this record, the V and J calls reflect TCRdb's handling and not the investigators' own analysis. The sample table contains 380,000 or so distinct CDR3 sequences; only one count was recorded for 50% to 60% of them. In total, the top ten clones hold 45% to 55% of the sample.

The chain employs TRBV7-2 and TRBJ2-1; the D call could be TRBD1 or TRBD2, with each sharing 5 bases. The sample taken for sequencing was blood. The TCR was taken from a man aged 60 to 69 in good health. CDR3 reads: CASSLGLGTPYNEQFF. The DNA sequence reads TGTGCCAGCAGCTTAGGCCTCGGGACCCCTTACAATGAGCAGTTCTTC.